There are many counts of the clone carrying this T cell receptor beta chain. Its antigen is unidentified. Ophthalmopathy patients all had a Clinical Activity Score of at least 3, a NOSPECS grade of at least 4 and disease under 3 months old. These data are taken from a study of T cells in Graves' hyperthyroidism and ophthalmopathy. Study overall: Prior to any treatment, at the point of initial diagnosis, peripheral blood was collected. Regarding the study as a whole: Onset of ophthalmopathy came a median roughly 6.5 months after the model predicted it. Most expanded thyroid clonotypes above 0.001 also appeared in blood.

Amplification of TCR beta CDR3 regions used RNA as the template. The study used the HTBI primer set for a first-round RT-PCR of the TCR CDR3. One entry per CDR3 protein, called by TCRdb with MiXCR from the multiplex PCR reads. The sample records approximately 690,000 distinct CDR3 sequences, roughly 14% being singletons. The ends lost 9 bases at V and 2 bases at J; junction bases unmatched: 12. CDR3 length equals 15 residues. Germline values: CDR1 MNHNS, CDR2 SASEGT. This sequence was found in a woman aged 45-65 years with Graves' ophthalmopathy. The specimen was blood. V is TRBV6-1 and J is TRBJ2-7; 8 bases are a match to TRBD1. The CDR3 reads CASGIGQGRAYEQYF. The CDR3 DNA is TGTGCCAGTGGAATTGGACAGGGCCGAGCCTACGAGCAGTACTTC.